A single sample is the source of the 20 T cell receptor beta chains below, sequenced in a study of tumor and adjacent non-tumor tissue in lung cancer. The template was RNA from unsorted bulk tissue. TCRbeta libraries were built with three rounds of nested PCR, modified from ARM-PCR. TCRdb re-called the multiplex PCR reads through MiXCR, storing one row per CDR3 protein. This sample has about 93,000 distinct CDR3 sequences, with less than 75% found just once. The specimen was lung tumor tissue. These receptors all come from a man in his 60s with non-small cell lung cancer.

A remark on this clonotype: A junction boundary mismatches the germline segment, possibly from a read error. The gene calls are TRBV29-1 and TRBJ2-3; D call uncertain. Germline loops: CDR1 SQVTM, CDR2 ANQGSEA. The CDR3 is 12 residues long. CDR3 residues: CSVGKSTDRQYF. The DNA for the CDR3 is TGCAGCGTGGGCAAGAGCACAGATAGGCAGTATTTT.

J is TRBJ2-2 and V is TRBV20-1, with D uncertain. Germline lookup yields CDR1 DFQATT and CDR2 SNEGSKA (reference sequence). Deletions cut 4 bases from V and 3 bases from J, with 15 bases between. There are 15 residues in the CDR3. CDR3 sequence reads: CSAIDGSEYTGELFF. CDR3 bases: TGCAGTGCTATAGATGGGTCGGAGTACACCGGGGAGCTGTTTTTT.

At least ten counts were recorded for this clonotype. This chain links TRBV7-9 with TRBJ1-6; D remains unclear. Germline CDR1 SEHNR, CDR2 FQNEAQ (reference sequence). The CDR3 loop spans 14 amino acids. With 6 bases removed from V and 10 bases from J, the gap between germline ends came to 16 bases. The CDR3 reads CASSQRDGFSPLHF. The CDR3 DNA follows: TGTGCCAGCAGTCAACGGGATGGGTTCTCACCCCTCCACTTT.

Worth noting for this clonotype: A much larger clone differs from this one at a single base, so this may be a read error. V gene TRBV28 combines with J gene TRBJ1-2; no firm D call. CDR1 is MDHEN and CDR2 is SYDVKM in the germline V gene. V shed 3 bases and J shed 2 bases, with 10 bases lying between them. The CDR3 is made up of 14 amino acids. CDR3 sequence: CASSFRHGNYGYTF. DNA for the CDR3: TGTGCCAGCAGTTTCAGACATGGGAACTATGGCTACACCTTC.

Concerning this clonotype itself: The junction departs from germline at one end; a sequencing error may be responsible. The chain combines TRBV12-3 or TRBV12-4 with TRBJ2-1; 7 nucleotides line up with TRBD2. This CDR3 comprises 14 residues. CDR3 amino acids: CASNLGGSHNGQFF. CDR3 DNA sequence: TGTGCCAGCAACCTGGGCGGGAGCCACAATGGGCAGTTCTTT.

The chain recombines TRBV12-3 or TRBV12-4 with TRBJ2-7, with 9 bases fitting TRBD2. There are 14 residues in the CDR3. After removal of 1 base from V and 6 bases from J, the junction contained 4 bases not matched to a gene. CDR3 loop: CASSLGVAGAEQYF. As DNA, the CDR3 is TGTGCCAGCAGTTTAGGGGTAGCGGGAGCCGAGCAGTACTTC.

Note on this clonotype: The junction departs from germline at one end; a sequencing error may be responsible. The gene calls are TRBV18 and TRBJ2-1; tentatively, D is TRBD1 (6 bases). Germline CDR1 is KGHSH and CDR2 is LQKENI. This CDR3 comprises 14 residues. The CDR3 loop reads CASSPPGGYSEQFF. In DNA form, the CDR3 reads TGTGCCAGCTCACCTCCTGGGGGCTACAGTGAGCAGTTCTTC.

Ten or more counts support this clonotype. The rearrangement uses TRBV28 and TRBJ2-5, with TRBD1 matching 8 bases. Unmatched junction bases numbered 9, after V lost 7 bases and J lost 5 bases. The length of the CDR3 is 14 residues. Germline assignment: CDR1 MDHEN and CDR2 SYDVKM. CDR3 sequence: CASTSQGALETQYF. CDR3 coding DNA: TGTGCCAGCACTTCCCAGGGGGCGCTTGAGACCCAGTACTTC.

As regards this clonotype: Germline and junction disagree at one end, which may indicate a read error. J is TRBJ2-1 and V is TRBV11-3, with D uncertain. Germline-derived CDR1 and CDR2 are SGHNT and YENEEA. CDR3 length: 16 amino acids. The CDR3 coding sequence is TGTACCAGCAGCCCCGGAGCGCTCCCCGGCAAAGATGAGCAGTTCTTC. This codes for CTSSPGALPGKDEQFF. The full variable domain, with the rest looked up from reference TRBV11-3 and TRBJ2-1, is EAGVVQSPRYKIIEKKQPVAFWCNPISGHNTLYWYLQNLGQGPELLIRYENEEAVDDSQLPKDRFSAERLKGVDSTLKIQPAELGDSAVYLCTSSPGALPGKDEQFFGPGTRLTVL.

With regard to this clonotype: It may be a read error: a sequence one base away is much more abundant. The CDR3 sequence is CAWSGPAGAYEQYF. In DNA, the CDR3 is TGTGCCTGGAGTGGACCAGCGGGGGCCTACGAGCAGTACTTC. The J gene is TRBJ2-7, the V gene TRBV30, with TRBD2 identical over 8 bases. Germline CDR1 reads GTSNPN; CDR2 reads SVGIG (reference sequence). Germline trimming cut 1 base from V and 2 bases from J; bases unmatched to any gene: 4. CDR3 size: 14 residues.

This clonotype has only a few counts. A much larger clone is a single base away; this may be a read error. The chain joins TRBV5-6 to TRBJ2-7; D remains ambiguous. The CDR3 has 14 residues. Germline loops: CDR1 SGHDT, CDR2 YYEEEE. The CDR3 coding sequence is TGTGTCAGCAGCCCCGTGAGCAGATCCTACGAGCAGTACTTC. Amino acids: CVSSPVSRSYEQYF.

This clonotype occurred many times. V and J are TRBV5-1 and TRBJ1-5; D remains ambiguous. The germline V gene encodes CDR1 SGHRS and CDR2 YFSETQ. The V and J ends lost 4 bases and 5 bases respectively, with 19 bases between them. The CDR3 spans 16 residues. CDR3 in amino acids: CASSEQQPVVDQPQHF. In DNA form, the CDR3 reads TGCGCCAGCAGCGAACAACAGCCGGTGGTGGATCAGCCCCAGCATTTT.

Note on this clonotype: An end of the junction does not agree with germline; a read error may underlie this. V gene TRBV14 combines with J gene TRBJ2-5; a possible D gene is TRBD2 (5 bases). The CDR3 runs 13 residues. Germline V lookup: CDR1 SGHDN, CDR2 FVKESK. CDR3 DNA: TGTGTCAGCAACCGGGGATGGCAAGAGACCCAGTACTTC. Translation gives CVSNRGWQETQYF.

On this clonotype itself: The junction departs from the called germline gene at one end, perhaps through a read error. This chain uses TRBV4-2 with TRBJ1-6; tentatively, D is TRBD1 (6 bases). Per germline, CDR1 LGHNA and CDR2 YNFKEQ. The CDR3 covers 18 residues. This chain's CDR3 is CAGSQDERWDKNNSPLHF. The DNA for the CDR3 is TGTGCCGGCAGCCAAGATGAGAGATGGGACAAGAATAATTCACCCCTCCACTTT.

Worth noting for this clonotype: The junction shows a germline mismatch at one end, possibly a read error. The rearrangement uses TRBV7-9 and TRBJ1-6; no clear D. The CDR3 runs to 15 residues. Germline lookup yields CDR1 SEHNR and CDR2 FQNEAQ (reference sequence). The DNA of the CDR3 is TGTACCAGCAGCTTAACTGTTGGCAGGACCTCACCCCTCCACTTT. Amino acids: CTSSLTVGRTSPLHF.

A note on this clonotype: A read error may account for a junction end that differs from germline. The chain employs TRBV4-1 and TRBJ2-1, with a tentative D call TRBD2 (6 bases). Germline V gene data show CDR1 as MGHRA and CDR2 as YSYEKL. The CDR3 consists of 16 residues. The CDR3 sequence is CASGQVVGGKYNVQFF. For the CDR3, the DNA is TGCGCCAGCGGCCAAGTAGTGGGAGGCAAGTACAATGTGCAGTTCTTC.

As to this clonotype: In this CDR3 the conserved last residue, phenylalanine or tryptophan, is missing, so a read error is likely. The V gene is TRBV4-1, the J gene TRBJ2-1; D is possibly TRBD2 (6 bases). The V gene's germline CDR1 is MGHRA and CDR2 YSYEKL. The CDR3 extends over 15 amino acids. As DNA, the CDR3 is TGCTCCAGCAGCCAAGGAGGGATCGGGTACAATGAGCAGTTCCTC. Amino acid sequence: CSSSQGGIGYNEQFL.

This clonotype was picked up one time. The rearrangement joins TRBV6-6 to TRBJ1-6; maybe TRBD1 (6 bases). Germline assignment: CDR1 MNHNY and CDR2 SVGAGI (reference sequence). The CDR3 is 15 residues long. The V and J ends lost 9 bases and 9 bases respectively, with 21 bases between them. The CDR3 is CASGSGAGEGSPLHF. Written as DNA, the CDR3 is TGTGCCAGTGGATCCGGGGCAGGGGAGGGTTCACCCCTCCACTTT.

This clonotype was seen a handful of times. One end of the junction varies from germline; a read error may be responsible. The chain combines TRBV12-3 or TRBV12-4 with TRBJ2-1, with D possibly TRBD2 on 6 matching bases. The CDR3 has 16 amino acids. In nucleotides, the CDR3 is TGTGCCGGCAGTCCCGGGATGGGGGGAGCCTACAATGCGCAGTTCTTC. Translated: CAGSPGMGGAYNAQFF.

Details on this clonotype: The germline gene is not matched at one end of the junction; a read error may be the cause. This sequence joins TRBV29-1 and TRBJ2-7; possibly TRBD2 for D (6 bases). Germline lookup yields CDR1 SQVTM and CDR2 ANQGSEA. The CDR3 totals 14 residues. The CDR3 loop reads CNVGRTTGGDEQYF. The CDR3 DNA sequence: TGCAACGTTGGACGGACTACGGGTGGGGACGAGCAGTATTTC.